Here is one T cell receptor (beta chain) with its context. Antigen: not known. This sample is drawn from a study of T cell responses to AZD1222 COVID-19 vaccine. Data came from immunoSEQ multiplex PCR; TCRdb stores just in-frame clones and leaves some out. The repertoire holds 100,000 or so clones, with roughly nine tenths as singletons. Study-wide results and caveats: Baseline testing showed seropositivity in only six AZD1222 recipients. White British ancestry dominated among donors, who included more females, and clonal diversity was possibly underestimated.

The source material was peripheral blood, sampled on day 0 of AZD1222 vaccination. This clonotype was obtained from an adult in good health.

CDR3: CASRPSGGGYEQYF. DNA of the CDR3: TGTGCCAGCCGGCCTAGCGGGGGGGGTTACGAGCAGTACTTC. The gene calls are TRBV14 and TRBJ2-7, with 12 positions matching TRBD2. The CDR3 spans 14 residues. V shed 8 bases, J shed 4 bases, and the junction held 6 bases outside the gene matches. Germline loops: CDR1 SGHDN, CDR2 FVKESK.